The 29 T cell receptor beta chains below come from one sample, sequenced in a study of blood T cell repertoires in COVID-19. Using immunoSEQ multiplex PCR, the repertoire was profiled, and TCRdb retains in-frame clones only, with some absent. Among roughly 280,000 clones listed, approximately 91% were seen once. The material sequenced was peripheral blood. The source of these receptors is a man aged 50-59 years with acute or convalescent COVID-19.

This chain connects TRBV2 to TRBJ2-3; a possible D gene is TRBD2 (5 bases). The CDR3 is 14 amino acids. CDR1 SNHLY and CDR2 FYNNEI come from the germline V gene. V lost 1 base, J lost 2 bases, and 7 bases lay in between. The CDR3 coding sequence is TGTGCCAGCAGTGAAGGAGGGTCCACAGATACGCAGTATTTT. Residues: CASSEGGSTDTQYF.

The rearrangement uses TRBV5-1 and TRBJ1-6, with TRBD1 matching 10 bases. V was clipped by 5 bases and J by 8 bases; unmatched bases: 10. CDR3 length equals 16 residues. In germline, CDR1 is SGHRS, CDR2 YFSETQ. CDR3 bases: TGCGCCAGCAGTTCACGGGGGGGACAGGGGTATTCACCCCTCCACTTT. Translation: CASSSRGGQGYSPLHF.

This clone appeared once. This chain links TRBV3-1 (or the pseudogene TRBV3-2) with TRBJ1-2, with D perhaps matching TRBD1 (6 bases). The CDR3 loop spans 15 amino acids. Trimming took off 1 base at V and 4 bases at J, with 13 bases between the two ends. Germline-derived CDR1 and CDR2 are LGHDT and YNNKEL (reference sequence). The CDR3 DNA is TGTGCCAGCAGCCAAGGGACAGATGATTTCTATGGCTACACCTTC. Residues: CASSQGTDDFYGYTF.

The rearrangement uses TRBV7-9 and TRBJ1-4; D remains unclear. Trimming stripped 6 bases from V and 4 bases from J, with 18 bases between. This CDR3 is 16 amino acids long. From germline, CDR1 is SEHNR and CDR2 FQNEAQ (reference sequence). The CDR3: CASSHSTSSGNEKLFF. CDR3 sequence (DNA): TGTGCCAGCAGTCATAGCACCTCTAGCGGTAATGAAAAACTGTTTTTT.

The genes are TRBV9 and TRBJ2-1; TRBD1 matches 7 bases. The CDR3 sequence is 12 residues long. Germline lookup yields CDR1 SGDLS and CDR2 YYNGEE. Trimming took 2 bases from V and 15 from J; bases not matched to a gene: 8. The CDR3, as DNA: TGTGCCAGCAGCGTCCAGACAGGGTTTCTGTTCTTC. As protein: CASSVQTGFLFF. Based on the CDR3 plus reference TRBV9 and TRBJ2-1, the full variable domain is DSGVTQTPKHLITATGQRVTLRCSPRSGDLSVYWYQQSLDQGLQFLIQYYNGEERAKGNILERFSAQQFPDLHSELNLSSLELGDSALYFCASSVQTGFLFFGPGTRLTVL.

This rearrangement joins TRBV29-1 to TRBJ2-7, with D maybe TRBD1 (6 bases). Germline V gene data show CDR1 as SQVTM and CDR2 as ANQGSEA. Trimming removed 6 bases from V and 4 bases from J, with 25 bases in between. CDR3 length equals 16 residues. The CDR3 loop is CSVLLGAPDIEYEQYF. CDR3 sequence (DNA): TGCAGCGTCCTTTTGGGGGCCCCAGATATAGAATACGAGCAGTACTTC.

The chain carries TRBV30 and TRBJ1-2, with D possibly matching TRBD1 (5 bases). The CDR3 spans 13 residues. Germline V gene data show CDR1 as GTSNPN and CDR2 as SVGIG (reference sequence). With 6 bases removed from V and 1 base from J, the gap between germline ends came to 12 bases. The CDR3 sequence is CACYDQGNYGYTF. The CDR3 DNA reads TGTGCCTGCTACGATCAGGGTAACTATGGCTACACCTTC.

The chain recombines TRBV18 with TRBJ1-2; D remains unclear. CDR1 is KGHSH and CDR2 is LQKENI in the germline V gene. The length of the CDR3 is 15 residues. The V and J ends lost 2 bases and 2 bases respectively, with 12 bases between them. CDR3 protein: CASSPGADPNYGYTF. The CDR3 DNA follows: TGTGCCAGCTCACCAGGAGCAGACCCCAACTATGGCTACACCTTC.

The chain carries TRBV13 and TRBJ2-1; the match to TRBD2 covers 15 bases. From germline, CDR1 is PRHDT and CDR2 FYEKMQ (reference sequence). Germline trimming cut 4 bases from V and 7 bases from J; bases unmatched to any gene: 5. CDR3 length: 16 amino acids. CDR3 loop: CASSSPGLAGGNEQFF. CDR3 in DNA: TGTGCCAGCAGCTCCCCGGGACTAGCGGGGGGAAATGAGCAGTTCTTC.

The V gene is TRBV3-1 (or the pseudogene TRBV3-2), the J gene TRBJ2-3, with D possibly being TRBD2 (6 bases). In germline, CDR1 is LGHDT, CDR2 YNNKEL (reference sequence). This CDR3 contains 14 residues. Trimming took off 7 bases at V and 1 base at J, with 12 bases between the two ends. The CDR3: CASTPGLRTDTQYF. In DNA, the CDR3 is TGTGCCAGCACCCCGGGACTTCGCACAGATACGCAGTATTTT.

The CDR3 region has the DNA TGTGCCAGCAGCCCGGGACCCAGAGGGGGCCAGCATTTT. Its translation: CASSPGPRGGQHF. V gene TRBV2 combines with J gene TRBJ1-5, with D maybe TRBD1 (6 bases). Looked up from germline, CDR1 is SNHLY and CDR2 is FYNNEI. The CDR3 consists of 13 residues. Trimming pared 6 bases from V and 12 bases from J, leaving 18 bases between.

The chain couples TRBV9 to TRBJ2-5; a possible D gene is TRBD2 (5 bases). The germline V gene encodes CDR1 SGDLS and CDR2 YYNGEE. The CDR3 is made up of 14 amino acids. The V end was cut by 4 bases, the J end by 4 bases, with 14 bases between. CDR3 residues: CASSPGGWVETQYF. The CDR3 region has the DNA TGTGCCAGCAGCCCAGGAGGCTGGGTAGAGACCCAGTACTTC.

The chain employs TRBV5-1 and TRBJ1-1, with no clear D. Germline V gene sequence: CDR1 SGHRS, CDR2 YFSETQ. V shed 3 bases and J shed 2 bases, with 8 bases lying between them. CDR3 length: 13 amino acids. This CDR3 reads CASSSTPNTEAFF. The CDR3 nucleotides are TGCGCCAGCAGCTCGACTCCAAACACTGAAGCTTTCTTT. The full variable domain, in which reference TRBV5-1 and TRBJ1-1 provide the parts outside the CDR3, is KAGVTQTPRYLIKTRGQQVTLSCSPISGHRSVSWYQQTPGQGLQFLFEYFSETQRNKGNFPGRFSGRQFSNSRSEMNVSTLELGDSALYLCASSSTPNTEAFFGQGTRLTVV.

This clone occurred once. V and J are TRBV5-1 and TRBJ2-7, with TRBD1 matching 12 bases. CDR1 and CDR2 from the germline V gene are SGHRS and YFSETQ. This CDR3 has 15 residues. V dropped 4 bases and J dropped 7; count of bases not matched to a gene: 9. In DNA form, the CDR3 reads TGCGCCAGCAGCCGGGGACAGGGGGCGACCCAGGAGCAGTACTTC. As protein: CASSRGQGATQEQYF.

This clone was counted once. The chain joins TRBV18 to TRBJ2-7; D gene uncertain. Per germline, CDR1 KGHSH and CDR2 LQKENI. The V end lost 0 bases, the J end lost 5 bases, and 8 bases lay between the germline ends. The CDR3 consists of 13 residues. CDR3 amino acids: CASSPPTQDEQYF. Written as DNA, the CDR3 is TGTGCCAGCTCACCACCCACACAAGACGAGCAGTACTTC.

This chain connects TRBV11-2 to TRBJ2-1, with 11 bases that match TRBD2. This CDR3 has 18 residues. Germline CDR1 reads SGHAT; CDR2 reads FQNNGV. The V and J ends lost 3 bases and 0 bases, in that order; junction bases with no gene match: 7. The CDR3: CASSFGTSGSRSYNEQFF. The CDR3 DNA is TGTGCCAGCAGCTTTGGGACTAGCGGATCCCGCTCCTACAATGAGCAGTTCTTC.

This sequence joins TRBV2 and TRBJ1-6; no firm D call. The CDR3 has 15 residues. V lost 2 bases and J 3 bases, leaving 8 bases between the germline ends. Germline V gene sequence: CDR1 SNHLY, CDR2 FYNNEI. The CDR3 DNA reads TGTGCCAGCAGTGAACAGGCTGGCTATAATTCACCCCTCCACTTT. This codes for CASSEQAGYNSPLHF.

The table lists this clone with a count of one. The chain combines TRBV3-1 (or the pseudogene TRBV3-2) with TRBJ1-5; TRBD1 matches at 7 bases. CDR3 length: 15 amino acids. Trimming removed 1 base from V and 7 bases from J; junction bases left unmatched: 7. The germline CDR1 and CDR2 sequences are LGHDT and YNNKEL (reference sequence). CDR3 coding DNA: TGTGCCAGCAGCCAAGCTGGGCAGGACAGGCAGCCCCAGCATTTT. This translates into CASSQAGQDRQPQHF.

The chain recombines TRBV5-1 with TRBJ2-3; no clear D. Germline V gene lookup returns CDR1 SGHRS and CDR2 YFSETQ. Trimming took off 0 bases at V and 0 bases at J, with 8 bases between the two ends. The CDR3 is 15 residues long. The CDR3 region is CASSLGQASTDTQYF. DNA for the CDR3: TGCGCCAGCAGCTTGGGGCAGGCAAGCACAGATACGCAGTATTTT.

The CDR3 bases are TGTGCCAGCAGCTTAGCGGCAGGGGGGAAGAATGAGCAGTTCTTC. Translating gives CASSLAAGGKNEQFF. The rearrangement joins TRBV7-2 to TRBJ2-1, with D tentatively TRBD1 (7 bases). V lost 0 bases, J lost 7 bases, and 13 bases lay in between. Germline assignment: CDR1 SGHTA and CDR2 FQGNSA. The length of the CDR3 is 15 residues.

The rearrangement uses TRBV27 and TRBJ1-3; the D gene is possibly TRBD1 (6 bases). V lost 5 bases to trimming and J lost 8 bases, with 13 bases between them. The CDR3 spans 13 residues. Looked up from germline, CDR1 is MNHEY and CDR2 is SMNVEV (reference sequence). The DNA of the CDR3 is TGTGCCAGCAGTCCGAGGGGGTACGACACCATATATTTT. Protein sequence: CASSPRGYDTIYF.

The chain recombines TRBV18 with TRBJ1-2, with TRBD1 matching over 9 bases. CDR3 length: 14 residues. CDR1 is KGHSH and CDR2 is LQKENI in the germline V gene. Trimming cost V 8 bases and J 6 bases; bases outside gene matches: 10. The CDR3 sequence: CASQPPGQGNGYTF. CDR3 sequence (DNA): TGTGCCAGCCAACCTCCGGGACAGGGCAATGGCTACACCTTC.

The chain recombines TRBV19 with TRBJ1-2; D not resolved. CDR1 and CDR2 (germline): LNHDA, SQIVND (reference sequence). The V gene lost 1 base and the J gene lost 4 bases, with 10 bases spanning the gap. This CDR3 is built from 14 residues. CDR3 residues: CASSIGGLVYGYTF. CDR3 nucleotide sequence: TGTGCCAGTAGTATAGGCGGACTCGTCTATGGCTACACCTTC.

The chain combines TRBV10-2 with TRBJ2-1; D is possibly TRBD2 (6 bases). This CDR3 is 16 amino acids long. V was pared by 6 bases and J by 4 bases, with 19 bases between. Germline V gives CDR1 WSHSY, CDR2 SAAADI. CDR3 loop: CASRPDLALNYNEQFF. The DNA of the CDR3 is TGCGCCAGCAGACCCGATCTAGCGTTGAATTACAATGAGCAGTTCTTC.

The genes are TRBV2 and TRBJ1-2; 7 bases match TRBD1. Germline CDR1 SNHLY, CDR2 FYNNEI. The junction had 5 bases not matched to a gene; V was cut back by 6 bases and J by 4 bases. This CDR3 is built from 13 residues. Written as DNA, the CDR3 is TGTGCCAGCAGCTTGACAGGGATCTATGGCTACACCTTC. The encoded protein is CASSLTGIYGYTF.

This chain links TRBV7-2 with TRBJ1-4; 11 nucleotides line up with TRBD1. This CDR3 is 17 amino acids long. Germline trimming cut 4 bases from V and 2 bases from J; bases unmatched to any gene: 6. The germline V gene encodes CDR1 SGHTA and CDR2 FQGNSA. CDR3 bases: TGTGCCAGCAGCTCGTCCCGGGACAGGGGGACTAATGAAAAACTGTTTTTT. Translated, it gives CASSSSRDRGTNEKLFF.

The chain uses TRBV12-3 or TRBV12-4 and TRBJ1-2, with D perhaps TRBD1 (5 bases). V gave up 10 bases and J gave up 7 bases, with 13 bases separating them. This CDR3 spans 11 amino acids. CDR3 in DNA: TGTGCCACCCGCAGGGAGGCTGGCTACACCTTC. Translating gives CATRREAGYTF.

V and J are TRBV27 and TRBJ1-4, with a weak D call TRBD1 (6 bases). The germline CDR1 and CDR2 sequences are MNHEY and SMNVEV (reference sequence). Trimming left V 3 bases short and J 7 bases short, with 9 bases between. The CDR3 length is 13 residues. The DNA of the CDR3 is TGTGCCAGCAGTTTTCAGGGGCCTGAAAAACTGTTTTTT. Its protein product is CASSFQGPEKLFF.

The rearrangement uses TRBV25-1 and TRBJ2-1; 9 bases agree with TRBD1. This CDR3 has 17 residues. Trimming at V came to 6 bases and at J to 2 bases, leaving 11 bases not matched to a gene. CDR1 and CDR2 (germline): MGHDK, SYGVNS. This chain's CDR3 is CASRTLRGQGAYNEQFF. In nucleotides, the CDR3 is TGTGCCAGCAGGACGCTCAGGGGACAGGGAGCCTACAATGAGCAGTTCTTC.